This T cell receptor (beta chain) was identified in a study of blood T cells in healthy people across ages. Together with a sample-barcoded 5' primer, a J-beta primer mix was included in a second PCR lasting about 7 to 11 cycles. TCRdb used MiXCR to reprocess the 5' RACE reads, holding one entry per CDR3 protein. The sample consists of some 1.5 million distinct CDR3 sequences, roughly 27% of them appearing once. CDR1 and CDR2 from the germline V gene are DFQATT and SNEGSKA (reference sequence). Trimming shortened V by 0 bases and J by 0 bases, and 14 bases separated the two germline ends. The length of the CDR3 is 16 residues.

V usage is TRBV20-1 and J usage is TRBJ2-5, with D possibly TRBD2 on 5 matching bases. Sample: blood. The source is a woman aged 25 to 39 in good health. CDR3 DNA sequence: TGCAGTGCTAGAGATAGGGCGGAGGATTACCAAGAGACCCAGTACTTC. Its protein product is CSARDRAEDYQETQYF.